A single sample is the source of the 7 T cell receptor beta chains below, sequenced in a study of blood T cells in healthy people across ages. Alongside a J-beta primer mix, a sample-barcoded 5' primer served in a second PCR lasting roughly 7 to 12 cycles. TCRdb redid the calling of the 5' RACE reads with MiXCR, one entry per CDR3 protein. The table shows about 1.8 million distinct CDR3 sequences, with 49% occurring only once. The material sequenced was blood. Source of these receptors: a woman in her 40s in good health.

This clonotype was picked up a small number of times. The V call is TRBV4-2, the J call TRBJ2-5, with D possibly TRBD1 on 6 matching bases. The CDR3 is 17 amino acids. Germline CDR1 and CDR2: LGHNA and YNFKEQ. V shed 0 bases and J shed 1 base, with 15 bases lying between them. The DNA of the CDR3 is TGTGCCAGCAGCCAAGATGGGGGCCCTAGCCCCCAAGAGACCCAGTACTTC. It codes for CASSQDGGPSPQETQYF.

The rearrangement links TRBV7-9 to TRBJ2-3, with D possibly matching TRBD1 (6 bases). V gave up 0 bases and J gave up 0 bases, with 13 bases separating them. CDR3 length: 17 amino acids. Germline lookup yields CDR1 SEHNR and CDR2 FQNEAQ (reference sequence). CDR3 residues: CASSLAPRTVSTDTQYF. The CDR3 nucleotides read TGTGCCAGCAGCTTAGCCCCGAGGACAGTCAGCACAGATACGCAGTATTTT. Drawing the rest from reference TRBV7-9 and TRBJ2-3, the complete variable domain is DTGVSQNPRHKITKRGQNVTFRCDPISEHNRLYWYRQTLGQGPEFLTYFQNEAQLEKSRLLSDRFSAERPKGSFSTLEIQRTEQGDSAMYLCASSLAPRTVSTDTQYFGPGTRLTVL.

V is TRBV12-3 or TRBV12-4 and J is TRBJ1-5; D unclear. This CDR3 has 12 residues. V lost 3 bases and J lost 7, with 7 bases in between. CDR3 nucleotides: TGTGCCAGCAGTTTTGGTTGGCAGCCCCAGCATTTT. Translated, it gives CASSFGWQPQHF.

The V call is TRBV4-3, the J call TRBJ2-1, with a tentative D call TRBD2 (5 bases). This CDR3 is built from 15 residues. Germline CDR1 and CDR2: LGHNA and YSLEER. Between the trimmed V and J ends, which lost 3 bases and 12 bases, there was a span of 21 bases. The CDR3 coding sequence is TGCGCCAGCAGCCATCAGGATGGGGAGCCCCCCTGGCAGTTCTTC. Translated: CASSHQDGEPPWQFF.

The chain has TRBV20-1 and TRBJ2-1, with D possibly TRBD1 on 5 matching bases. The V end was cut by 7 bases, the J end by 5 bases, with 12 bases between. Germline CDR1 reads DFQATT; CDR2 reads SNEGSKA (reference sequence). The CDR3 runs 12 residues. The CDR3 loop is CSGQRIHNEQFF. For the CDR3, the DNA is TGCAGTGGACAGCGAATCCACAATGAGCAGTTCTTC.

This sequence joins TRBV7-3 and TRBJ2-3; 14 bases align to TRBD2. The germline CDR1 and CDR2 sequences are SGHTA and FQGTGA. The CDR3 sequence is 17 residues long. V trimming: 5 bases; J trimming: 8 bases; junction bases outside the gene matches: 12. The DNA for the CDR3 is TGTGCCAGCAGCAGACAGGGACTAGCGGGGGCCGGTGCTACGCAGTATTTT. It specifies CASSRQGLAGAGATQYF. Together with reference TRBV7-3 and TRBJ2-3, the CDR3 gives the full variable domain: GAGVSQTPSNKVTEKGKYVELRCDPISGHTALYWYRQSLGQGPEFLIYFQGTGAADDSGLPNDRFFAVRPEGSVSTLKIQRTERGDSAVYLCASSRQGLAGAGATQYFGPGTRLTVL.

The CDR3, as DNA: TGTGCCAGCAGCTTAGGACAGGGTGAGGGGCCAGATACGCAGTATTTT. Encoded protein: CASSLGQGEGPDTQYF. This rearrangement joins TRBV7-2 to TRBJ2-3, with 7 nucleotides matching TRBD1. Looked up from germline, CDR1 is SGHTA and CDR2 is FQGNSA. V lost 1 base, J lost 4 bases, and 8 bases stayed unmatched. The CDR3 consists of 16 residues.